Each of the 25 T cell receptor beta chains below was sequenced from the same sample in a study of control samples from healthy donors and cancer patients. Clones were read by immunoSEQ multiplex PCR, and TCRdb kept only the in-frame ones, dropping some. The table lists under 200,000 clones, roughly 94% of them singletons. The sample taken for sequencing was PBMCs. These receptors were taken from a man in his 60s with colorectal cancer.

The chain employs TRBV2 and TRBJ1-1, with D uncertain. The CDR3 is 13 amino acids. The germline V and J ends were trimmed by 5 bases and 4 bases, with 11 bases remaining between them. CDR1 is SNHLY, CDR2 FYNNEI, per germline. For the CDR3, the DNA is TGTGCCAGCAGTCCTCAAGGGCCCACTGAAGCTTTCTTT. It encodes CASSPQGPTEAFF.

This clone occurred once. The J gene is TRBJ2-4, the V gene TRBV21-1; the table gives TRBD1 as D, unverified against the DNA. TRBV21-1 has pseudogene status. The CDR3 is 12 residues long. CDR3 nucleotide sequence: TGTGCCAGCAGCGGACAGGGTATAATGGGGTACTTC. Amino acid sequence: CASSGQGIMGYF.

This chain uses TRBV6-5 with TRBJ2-3; the D call may be TRBD1 or TRBD2 (5 bases each). This CDR3 has 15 residues. The germline V gene has CDR1 MNHEY and CDR2 SVGAGI. The V and J ends lost 3 bases and 2 bases respectively, with 12 bases between them. DNA of the CDR3: TGTGCCAGCAGTTATATGGGGGTCCTCACAGATACGCAGTATTTT. Translating it yields CASSYMGVLTDTQYF.

The J gene is TRBJ2-1, the V gene TRBV9, with 7 bases aligning to TRBD2. The CDR3 is 16 amino acids. After removal of 2 bases from V and 8 bases from J, the junction contained 13 bases not matched to a gene. CDR1 is SGDLS, CDR2 YYNGEE, per germline. CDR3 DNA sequence: TGTGCCAGCAGCGTCTTACCGGGGGGAAGTGGCGATGAGCAGTTCTTC. Residues: CASSVLPGGSGDEQFF. Based on the CDR3 plus reference TRBV9 and TRBJ2-1, the full variable domain is DSGVTQTPKHLITATGQRVTLRCSPRSGDLSVYWYQQSLDQGLQFLIQYYNGEERAKGNILERFSAQQFPDLHSELNLSSLELGDSALYFCASSVLPGGSGDEQFFGPGTRLTVL.

DNA for the CDR3: TGCAGCGTTGAATCTTTCCTAGCGGGGGTCACAGATACGCAGTATTTT. Translating it yields CSVESFLAGVTDTQYF. V is TRBV29-1 and J is TRBJ2-3, with 10 bases matching TRBD2. Trimming took 2 bases from V and 2 from J; bases not matched to a gene: 7. The CDR3 is 16 amino acids. The germline V gene has CDR1 SQVTM and CDR2 ANQGSEA.

The V call is TRBV30, the J call TRBJ1-1, with D perhaps TRBD1 (5 bases). The CDR3 is 11 amino acids. The V gene lost 2 bases and the J gene lost 8 bases, with 9 bases spanning the gap. Germline CDR1 is GTSNPN and CDR2 is SVGIG (reference sequence). Here the CDR3 reads CAWSSSGEAFF. For the CDR3, the DNA is TGTGCCTGGAGTAGCTCAGGGGAAGCTTTCTTT.

This clone came up a few times. This chain connects TRBV5-6 to TRBJ2-7; no reliable D call. Germline V gene sequence: CDR1 SGHDT, CDR2 YYEEEE. V was shortened by 1 base and J by 3 bases, with 8 bases between the two germline ends. The CDR3 is made up of 13 amino acids. The CDR3 nucleotides read TGTGCCAGCAGCTTGTACTCGGACTACGAGCAGTACTTC. This encodes CASSLYSDYEQYF. The variable domain in full, with the rest retrieved from reference TRBV5-6 and TRBJ2-7, is DAGVTQSPTHLIKTRGQQVTLRCSPKSGHDTVSWYQQALGQGPQFIFQYYEEEERQRGNFPDRFSGHQFPNYSSELNVNALLLGDSALYLCASSLYSDYEQYFGPGTRLTVT.

V is TRBV3-1 (or the pseudogene TRBV3-2) and J is TRBJ2-7; 9 bases align to TRBD1. The CDR3 spans 15 residues. The germline gives CDR1 LGHDT, CDR2 YNNKEL (reference sequence). V gave up 2 bases and J gave up 4 bases; unmatched junction bases: 6. The CDR3 DNA is TGTGCCAGCAGCCAATGGGGTGACAGGGGGTACGAGCAGTACTTC. Amino acids: CASSQWGDRGYEQYF.

The chain links TRBV11-2 to TRBJ2-3; D is perhaps TRBD1 or TRBD2 (5 bases each). The CDR3 runs 14 residues. In germline, CDR1 is SGHAT, CDR2 FQNNGV. The V gene lost 2 bases and the J gene lost 4 bases, with 10 bases spanning the gap. CDR3: CASSLFGGPDTQYF. CDR3 DNA sequence: TGTGCCAGCAGCTTATTTGGGGGTCCAGATACGCAGTATTTT.

The V gene is TRBV11-3, the J gene TRBJ1-1; D call uncertain. The CDR3 loop spans 12 amino acids. V dropped 1 base and J dropped 7 bases, with 7 bases sitting between them. Germline assignment: CDR1 SGHNT and CDR2 YENEEA. CDR3 sequence: CASSLGVHEAFF. CDR3 DNA: TGTGCCAGCAGCTTAGGGGTGCATGAAGCTTTCTTT.

The rearrangement uses TRBV7-7 and TRBJ2-7; D unclear. Germline lookup yields CDR1 SSHAT and CDR2 FNYEAQ (reference sequence). The CDR3 is 13 amino acids. Trimming cost V 6 bases and J 5 bases, with 14 bases left between them. The CDR3 nucleotides are TGTGCCAGCAGTTTGGCCAGCGCGAACGAGCAGTACTTC. Amino acids: CASSLASANEQYF.

This chain links TRBV5-4 with TRBJ1-1; possible D gene TRBD1, 6 bases. Germline V gene data show CDR1 as SGHNT and CDR2 as YYREEE (reference sequence). This CDR3 comprises 17 residues. V lost 2 bases, J lost 0 bases, and 17 bases lay in between. The CDR3 sequence is CASSLGGATGLNTEAFF. For the CDR3, the DNA is TGTGCCAGCAGCTTAGGGGGGGCGACGGGTTTGAACACTGAAGCTTTCTTT.

The chain carries TRBV27 and TRBJ1-5; D is possibly TRBD1 (5 bases). V dropped 6 bases and J dropped 6 bases, with 12 bases sitting between them. CDR1 and CDR2 (germline): MNHEY, SMNVEV (reference sequence). The CDR3 is made up of 13 amino acids. The CDR3 is CASSQFQGQPQHF. The CDR3, as DNA: TGTGCCAGCAGCCAATTCCAGGGTCAGCCCCAGCATTTT.

The rearrangement links TRBV19 to TRBJ1-5, with D maybe TRBD1 (6 bases). This CDR3 is built from 14 residues. CDR1 is LNHDA and CDR2 is SQIVND in the germline V gene (reference sequence). V was trimmed by 10 bases and J by 3 bases, leaving 16 bases between them. Here the CDR3 DNA reads TGTGCCACCACAGACAGGCCTCCCAATCAGCCCCAGCATTTT. Translated: CATTDRPPNQPQHF.

DNA for the CDR3: TGTGCCAGCAGCTCCTTGGCCCAGCGGGGGCACAATGAGCAGTTCTTC. Translating it yields CASSSLAQRGHNEQFF. The chain is built from TRBV7-9 and TRBJ2-1; 8 bases match TRBD2. Unmatched junction bases numbered 10, after V lost 4 bases and J lost 5 bases. This CDR3 comprises 16 residues. Germline V gene data show CDR1 as SEHNR and CDR2 as FQNEAQ (reference sequence).

The rearrangement uses TRBV4-3 and TRBJ1-2; D is uncertain. The CDR3 is made up of 13 amino acids. Trimming pared 1 base from V and 7 bases from J, leaving 10 bases between. Germline V lookup: CDR1 LGHNA, CDR2 YSLEER. CDR3 nucleotide sequence: TGCGCCAGCAGCCAAGGAGAGGTGGCTGGCTACACCTTC. Translated, it gives CASSQGEVAGYTF.

V gene TRBV11-3 combines with J gene TRBJ1-5, with TRBD1 matching over 11 bases. J gave up 6 bases and V 10 bases, and 14 bases lay outside the gene matches. Germline CDR1 SGHNT, CDR2 YENEEA. There are 16 residues in the CDR3. CDR3 in DNA: TGTGCCACTAGTGACCGGGACAGGGGGTATTCTCAGCCCCAGCATTTT. Its protein product is CATSDRDRGYSQPQHF. The full variable domain, its missing parts supplied by reference TRBV11-3 and TRBJ1-5, is EAGVVQSPRYKIIEKKQPVAFWCNPISGHNTLYWYLQNLGQGPELLIRYENEEAVDDSQLPKDRFSAERLKGVDSTLKIQPAELGDSAVYLCATSDRDRGYSQPQHFGDGTRLSIL.

This chain links TRBV19 with TRBJ1-4; D ambiguous. The germline V and J ends were trimmed by 7 bases and 7 bases, with 16 bases remaining between them. The germline V gene encodes CDR1 LNHDA and CDR2 SQIVND (reference sequence). The CDR3 covers 14 residues. The CDR3, as DNA: TGTGCCAGTATGTCGGGAGGCGAGGGTGAAAAACTGTTTTTT. Its translation is CASMSGGEGEKLFF.

This chain connects TRBV5-1 to TRBJ1-1, with no clear D. Per the germline V gene, CDR1 is SGHRS and CDR2 is YFSETQ. The CDR3 loop spans 15 amino acids. Trimming cost V 9 bases and J 2 bases, with 20 bases left between them. The CDR3 loop reads CATSVDGRPNTEAFF. CDR3 coding DNA: TGCGCCACCTCGGTCGACGGTCGCCCAAACACTGAAGCTTTCTTT.

The chain is built from TRBV21-1 and TRBJ1-2. TRBV21-1 is a listed pseudogene. The CDR3 extends over 15 amino acids. The DNA for the CDR3 is TGTGCCAGCAGCAAAGGGGAGGGTTCATATGTCCGCTACACCTTC. Protein sequence: CASSKGEGSYVRYTF.

This chain uses TRBV5-1 with TRBJ1-1; D is uncertain. This CDR3 is built from 15 residues. Trimming removed 0 bases from V and 0 bases from J, with 9 bases in between. Germline-derived CDR1 and CDR2 are SGHRS and YFSETQ. The CDR3 DNA sequence: TGCGCCAGCAGCTTGGCCCGGCAGCTGAACACTGAAGCTTTCTTT. The encoded protein is CASSLARQLNTEAFF.

This clone was observed a few times. The chain joins TRBV6-4 to TRBJ1-2; D gene unclear. Germline V gene sequence: CDR1 MRHNA, CDR2 SNTAGT. V was cut by 4 bases and J by 6 bases, with 12 bases left in between. CDR3 length equals 13 residues. The chain's CDR3 is CASSVLLGDGYTF. The CDR3 DNA reads TGTGCCAGCAGTGTTCTCCTTGGGGATGGCTACACCTTC.

J is TRBJ2-5 and V is TRBV4-2; 8 nucleotides line up with TRBD2. The V and J ends lost 0 bases and 4 bases, in that order; junction bases with no gene match: 13. The CDR3 contains 18 residues. From germline, CDR1 is LGHNA and CDR2 YNFKEQ. CDR3 region: CASSQEAVLTGGAETQYF. The CDR3 DNA sequence: TGTGCCAGCAGCCAAGAAGCGGTTCTAACCGGGGGGGCAGAGACCCAGTACTTC.

This chain links TRBV24-1 with TRBJ2-3; TRBD1 or TRBD2 may be the D gene (5 bases each). The V end was cut by 4 bases, the J end by 2 bases, with 9 bases between. The germline gives CDR1 KGHDR, CDR2 SFDVKD. The length of the CDR3 is 14 residues. The CDR3 sequence: CATSEGPDTDTQYF. The CDR3 region has the DNA TGTGCCACCAGTGAGGGACCGGACACAGATACGCAGTATTTT.

The V call is TRBV28, the J call TRBJ2-7; TRBD1 matches 7 bases. Germline CDR1 reads MDHEN; CDR2 reads SYDVKM. The J segment lost 1 base and the V segment lost 6 bases, leaving 3 bases of the junction unmatched. The CDR3 runs to 13 residues. The CDR3 DNA reads as TGTGCCAGCAGGGGGACAGTTTCCTACGAGCAGTACTTC. Its translation: CASRGTVSYEQYF. Combining the CDR3 with reference TRBV28 and TRBJ2-7 gives the whole variable domain DVKVTQSSRYLVKRTGEKVFLECVQDMDHENMFWYRQDPGLGLRLIYFSYDVKMKEKGDIPEGYSVSREKKERFSLILESASTNQTSMYLCASRGTVSYEQYFGPGTRLTVT.